This T cell receptor (beta chain) is drawn from a study of identical twins. MiXCR, applied by TCRdb to the 5' RACE reads, yields one record per CDR3 protein. The table records some 96,000 distinct CDR3 sequences, just under 6% of them present only once. This clonotype was picked up many times. The CDR3 is 13 amino acids. The germline V and J ends were trimmed by 2 bases and 7 bases, with 12 bases remaining between them. The V gene's germline CDR1 is SGHRS and CDR2 YFSETQ. The sample taken for sequencing was memory T cells sorted from blood. This TCR came from a woman aged 50 to 60 in good health. The chain employs TRBV5-1 and TRBJ1-1; D gene unclear. For the CDR3, the DNA is TGCGCCAGCAGCTTCGGTACCGGGTTTGAAGCTTTCTTT. This codes for CASSFGTGFEAFF.